This TCR beta chain is from a study of blood T cell repertoires in COVID-19. Across the study: Specimens from acute and convalescent COVID-19 originated in the United States, Italy and Spain. The analysed material was cDNA or gDNA that came from T cells, B-cell-depleted T cells, or PBMCs.

The CDR3 has 16 residues. Germline V gives CDR1 LNHDA, CDR2 SQIVND (reference sequence). The junction had 8 bases not matched to a gene; V was cut back by 5 bases and J by 0 bases. How the authors handled the data: How many nucleated cells were present was estimated from reference gene primer amplification. TCRdb's copy holds only in-frame clones and misses some; the assay was immunoSEQ multiplex PCR. The D gene and trimming were derived from the DNA, and the V and J assignments and clone size from that table. Among around 26,000 clones, more than 70% were seen once, and the ten largest hold roughly a third.

Material for sequencing was peripheral blood. The clonotype comes from a human donor in a cohort sampled during active COVID-19. The chain combines TRBV19 with TRBJ2-3; 7 positions match TRBD2. For the CDR3, the DNA is TGTGCCAGTAGTCTTACGGGACTACCTAGCACAGATACGCAGTATTTT. Protein: CASSLTGLPSTDTQYF.